This T cell receptor (beta chain) was sequenced for a study of cytomegalovirus exposure and HLA in healthy donors (dated by TCRdb to the late 2010s). Study-level background: An earlier analysis of some 620 of the donors reported 250 to 300 Gb of sequence data and 117 million unique TCR beta sequences obtained from 150 million to 200 million T cells. Approximately 300 gigabases of sequencing data and roughly 81 million unique TCR sequences made up an early release that covered several hundred HLA-typed donors. Of the 350 to 450 genotyped donors, over 80% were placed in the genetic ancestry cluster associated with self-reported Caucasian donors. The study was designed to test whether signatures of past pathogen exposure could be identified by cataloging public T cell receptors. The study profiled the T cell repertoires of 550 to 700 subjects by immunosequencing and related them to cytomegalovirus serostatus. Along with the roughly 670-subject first cohort, a separate validation cohort of around 120 different subjects was used. High-throughput TCR immunosequencing, statistical association of individual TCRs with disease status, and machine learning were combined to predict cytomegalovirus infection status. A later analysis re-analyzed previously published TCR beta repertoires from about 600 donors and added high-resolution HLA genotyping to study TCR occurrence patterns. Rather than using new phenotypic data, the later analysis identified candidate immune exposures from TCR beta sequences and from how often those sequences occurred across donors. An earlier analysis of nearly 600 of the donors applied high-throughput TCR beta sequencing to assess whether each TCR beta V gene segment acted as functional or pseudogenic. Donor age, sex, ethnicity and CMV serostatus were collected together with the repertoire data. A later genetic analysis took genome-wide SNP genotypes for 398 of the 666 donors and used that subset as a discovery cohort. All discovery cohort repertoires had been generated using a single sequencing platform. HLA typing included class I and class II loci at four-digit resolution. Typing coverage differed by locus: A, B, C, DRB1 and DQB1 were typed in roughly 620-640 donors, DQA1 in roughly 500, DPA1 in around 600, and DPB1 in just under 490. Roughly five DR-DQ haplotypes were handled as single units for association and clustering, since linkage in the cohort was strong. Across roughly 420 genotyped donors of the cohort, an average of roughly 200,000 unique TCR beta nucleotide sequences per donor were sequenced, and roughly 20% of those sequences were non-productive. Overall study results and their limits: According to the authors, the approach could potentially be generalized to other disease states and immunological phenotypes. In a later genetic analysis, a missense DCLRE1C variant was associated with V-gene and J-gene trimming of TCR beta chains, and the association was replicated in an independent cohort. Compared with equally common non-associated chains, HLA-associated TCR beta chains in a later analysis were more clonally expanded and had lower generation probabilities. Cytomegalovirus status was reported to be diagnosed by the classifier with high specificity and sensitivity in both the original and validation cohorts. According to a later genetic analysis, donors in an Asian-associated ancestry cluster had fewer N-insertions in productive TCRs than the approximately 630-donor mean. A cluster of highly shared sequence variants was judged likely to be a technical artifact of the sequencing pipeline. The study listed around 160 TCR beta chains as associated with cytomegalovirus. In an earlier analysis of some 540 of the donors, most TCR beta V segments appeared in productive rearrangements about 87% or about 30% of the time, broadly matching IMGT annotations. Sequencing depth was assumed to be roughly uniform across donors in the presence/absence analyses, though that assumption may not hold. A later analysis found that most CMV-associated TCR beta chains appeared HLA-restricted, with HLA associations seemingly driven largely by CMV exposure. While some public TCRs were present in many individuals, most TCR sequences turned up only very rarely across donors. In a later analysis, the rate of TCR association differed among HLA loci, with DRB1 alleles having the most associated TCRs and HLA-C alleles having the fewest. Because counts were too low, some 16 rarely observed V segments, including chromosome 9 orphons, were excluded from the earlier analysis of around 590 of the donors. Correlated functional status among segregating V segments might reflect linkage disequilibrium, but an unknown experimental factor could not be ruled out. In a later analysis, several top co-occurrence clusters were reported to appear linked to parvovirus B19, influenza, CMV and Epstein-Barr virus. Immune exposure information for the cohort was limited to CMV serostatus. This cohort had only TCR beta chains sequenced, and the lack of alpha or paired-chain data limited which features could be detected. Specific HLA alleles were associated with roughly 17,000 TCR beta sequences at a false discovery rate of 0.05 in a later analysis. Because HLA typing was unavailable for some donors at each locus, only the typed subset was used in association tests. A further reported finding was that TCR beta sequences accurately predicted the HLA-A and HLA-B alleles for most subjects in the first cohort. Strong co-occurrence of HLA alleles, especially DR and DQ, made assigning TCR associations to individual alleles difficult. A few of the identified cytomegalovirus-associated TCR beta chains were confirmed in vitro to be specific for cytomegalovirus antigens.

The cohort was made up of roughly 670 healthy bone marrow donors. At the time of sampling, every cohort member was nominally healthy, though immune exposures that went unrecorded were likely present. The donor was CMV seropositive and belonged to the group of 250 to 350 seropositive cohort members. A peripheral blood sample was provided by each donor, and peripheral blood mononuclear cells were used for TCR beta sequencing. The Qiagen DNeasy Blood Extraction Kit was used to extract genomic DNA from the blood cell samples. To note about this clone: Its antigen is currently not known. No much larger clone exists at a distance of one base, and base qualities are not known.

Libraries were made using the immunoSEQ multiplex PCR assay. For the multiplex PCR, a mixture combining 60 forward primers for TCR Vbeta segments and 13 reverse primers for TCR Jbeta segments was used. A multiplex PCR assay on genomic DNA amplified the CDR3 region of rearranged TCR beta genes. The Illumina HiSeq System was used to sequence the amplified TCR beta libraries as 87-base-pair reads. As for the authors' bioinformatics: Across the 666 repertoires, a later analysis counted tens of millions of unique TCR beta chains, approximately 10 million of which were shared by at least two donors. To remove PCR and sequencing errors, raw reads were error-corrected and collapsed into unique sequences using a nearest-neighbor algorithm that merged closely related sequences. To assign V, D and J gene segments, CDR3 sequences were aligned to IMGT reference sequences. Each retained sequence needed at least a six-nucleotide match to both a V gene segment and a J gene segment. Rearrangements were classified as productive when the CDR3 lacked stop codons and remained in frame with V and J, and all other rearrangements were classified as non-productive. Following IMGT convention, CDR3 was defined as the stretch from the second conserved V-encoded cysteine to the conserved J-encoded phenylalanine. The earlier analysis of more than 450 of the donors excluded sequences that lacked an unambiguous match to a single V gene segment. An earlier analysis of roughly 590 of the donors called V segments functional above 56.7% productive rearrangements and segregating when the between-donor standard deviation exceeded 5%. A statistical classification framework was built for diagnosing cytomegalovirus status from the catalog of TCR beta chain sequences. V and J gene assignment, in a later analysis, came from comparing TCR nucleotide sequences with IMGT/GENE-DB human TR gene sequences. The TCRdist pipeline was used in a later analysis to assign CDR3 sequences and most-parsimonious VDJ recombination scenarios. A later analysis defined each TCR beta chain by its CDR3 amino acid sequence plus V-gene family, and excluded reads lacking a unique V-gene family. A later analysis removed roughly 590 highly shared, low-generation-probability nucleotide sequences to deal with suspected cross-contamination and a sequencing artifact. In a later analysis, a clonal expansion index was calculated for each public chain from normalized within-repertoire ranks of inferred template counts. In a later analysis, generation probabilities were computed using a VDJ recombination model fitted to out-of-frame rearrangements, and the results were checked against IGoR. In a later analysis, hypergeometric tests were used to score TCR-TCR, TCR-HLA and TCR-CMV co-occurrence, with a repertoire-size bias correction applied to TCR pairs. A later analysis estimated false discovery rates by permuting HLA or CMV assignments 20 times. In a later analysis, co-occurring TCRs were grouped using DBSCAN, with TCRdist sequence similarity added in when clustering inside HLA-allele-positive subsets. For co-occurrence clustering, repertoires with fewer than 30,000 or more than 120,000 public chains were excluded, along with about five repertoires with anomalous nucleotide sharing. Not all clones reach the TCRdb copy of this immuneACCESS table, which keeps in-frame sequences only. Checked studies attribute under half of the gap to unresolved V genes and leave the rest unexplained. The DNA was the basis for D and trimming; V, J and clone size are from that table. The sample includes about 150,000 clones, with around 75% observed a single time. Approximately 7.7% of the sample is taken by the ten largest.

Specimen: PBMCs. The TCR comes from a man aged 25 to 40 in good health and CMV-seropositive.

The DNA sequence is TGTGCCAGCAGTTCGCAATCGGCCGGGACTGAAGCTTTCTTT. It is translated as CASSSQSAGTEAFF. This chain joins TRBV27 to TRBJ1-1, with the D gene too uncertain to name. In the germline V gene (reference sequence), CDR1 corresponds to MNHEY and CDR2 to SMNVEV. The trim is 4 bases for V and 5 bases for J, with a gap of 14 bases between the germline ends. The CDR3, from cysteine to phenylalanine, totals 14 residues. Just the 42-base CDR3 DNA is kept, in frame starting at base 1.